A selection of T cell receptor beta chains follows, all from one sample in a study of blood T cell repertoires in COVID-19. The repertoire was sequenced with immunoSEQ multiplex PCR; TCRdb's copy has only in-frame clones and lacks some. The data contain under 110,000 clones, roughly two thirds of them singletons. Material: peripheral blood. Receptors were obtained from a human donor with acute or convalescent COVID-19. The donor label of this sample is uncertain. CDR3s include the opening cysteine and the closing phenylalanine or tryptophan. D genes are given only for firm matches. Clone size appears in some rows only: once, few, many, or a class for an expanded clone.

J	V	size	D	DNA	CDR3
TRBJ2-1	TRBV11-2	-	-	TGTGCCAGCAGCAGGGGGGGGCCTTACAATGAGCAGTTCTTC	CASSRGGPYNEQFF
TRBJ2-7	TRBV2	-	-	TGTGCCAGCAGTGAAGGCAGGCTGAGCTCCTACGAGCAGTACTTC	CASSEGRLSSYEQYF
TRBJ2-2	TRBV28	-	TRBD2	TGTGCCAGCAGGGGGGGGAGGCGCTCCGGGGAGCTGTTTTTT	CASRGGRRSGELFF
TRBJ2-2	TRBV5-5	-	-	TGTGCCAGCACCCCCGTCCCGGGCAGGGGTACCGGGGAGCTGTTTTTT	CASTPVPGRGTGELFF
TRBJ2-7	TRBV30	few	-	TGTGCCTGGAGCCTGGGGGCGGCCTACGAGCAGTACTTC	CAWSLGAAYEQYF
TRBJ2-5	TRBV5-1	few	TRBD2	TGCGCCAGCAGCTTCGGGGGGGAGACCCAGTACTTC	CASSFGGETQYF
TRBJ1-1	TRBV2	-	-	TGTGCCAGCAATGGCGGTATAGGTGGGGAAGCTTTCTTT	CASNGGIGGEAFF
TRBJ1-1	TRBV19	-	TRBD1	TGTGCCAGTAGTATTCAATTGGGACAGGGGAAGACTGAAGCTTTCTTT	CASSIQLGQGKTEAFF
TRBJ2-2	TRBV29-1	-	-	TGCAGCGTTGAAGAAGGGGGAGGGGAGCTGTTTTTT	CSVEEGGGELFF
TRBJ2-4	TRBV14	-	TRBD1	TGTGCCAGCAGCCAAGGGAAGGGGGCAGGGCCCGCCAAAAACATTCAGTACTTC	CASSQGKGAGPAKNIQYF
TRBJ1-2	TRBV5-6	-	TRBD1	TGTGCCAGCAGCTGGGACAGGGCGAGCTATGGCTACACCTTC	CASSWDRASYGYTF
TRBJ2-2	TRBV6-5	-	TRBD1	TGTGCCAGCATTTTCGGGACAGCGAACACCGGGGAGCTGTTTTTT	CASIFGTANTGELFF
TRBJ2-5	TRBV5-1	-	TRBD1	TGCGCCAGCAGCCCGACAGGGGTGGAGACCCAGTACTTC	CASSPTGVETQYF
TRBJ1-2	TRBV6-6	-	TRBD1	TGTGCCAGTCAGACAGGGGGCGTTGGCTACACCTTC	CASQTGGVGYTF
TRBJ2-5	TRBV5-1	-	TRBD1	TGCGCCAGCAGCTTGGCGGGGACAGGGGGAGAGACCCAGTACTTC	CASSLAGTGGETQYF
TRBJ2-7	TRBV29-1	-	-	TGCAGCGTTACAGGTAGCGGAGGCTACGAGCAGTACTTC	CSVTGSGGYEQYF
TRBJ1-5	TRBV6-5	few	-	TGTGCCAGCATGCTGACAGGCGGGAATCAGCCCCAGCATTTT	CASMLTGGNQPQHF
TRBJ1-5	TRBV7-2	few	-	TGTGCCAGCAGCTTAGTGGCTGGTCAGCCCCAGCATTTT	CASSLVAGQPQHF
TRBJ1-1	TRBV6-5	-	-	TGTGCCAGTGGAGCCACCCAGTTGAACACTGAAGCTTTCTTT	CASGATQLNTEAFF
TRBJ1-1	TRBV19	-	TRBD1	TGTGCCAGTAGTCGACAGGGGGGCAACACTGAAGCTTTCTTT	CASSRQGGNTEAFF
TRBJ2-5	TRBV5-1	-	-	TGCGCCAGTGGGGACTCGACCTCGGAGACCCAGTACTTC	CASGDSTSETQYF
TRBJ2-5	TRBV19	-	TRBD1	TGTGCCAGTAGTCCTCACCTCCGACAGGGCTGGGGGCAAGAGACCCAGTACTTC	CASSPHLRQGWGQETQYF
TRBJ2-3	TRBV7-2	-	TRBD2	TGTGCCAGCAGCGGAGAGGGACTAGCGGGGGCCGGTACGCAGTATTTT	CASSGEGLAGAGTQYF
TRBJ1-1	TRBV6-6	-	-	TGTGCCAGCAACCCGACATACCCTAACACTGAAGCTTTCTTT	CASNPTYPNTEAFF
TRBJ1-2	TRBV10-3	-	-	TGTGCCATCAGTGAGGTGGATGGACTTTTTTATGGCTACACCTTC	CAISEVDGLFYGYTF
TRBJ1-2	TRBV18	-	TRBD1	TGTGCCAGCTCAATTTCTCAGGGACAGACTCCCTATGGCTACACCTTC	CASSISQGQTPYGYTF
TRBJ1-2	TRBV7-8	-	-	TGTGCCAGCAGCCCCCGGGACACCGCAAGCTATGGCTACACCTTC	CASSPRDTASYGYTF
TRBJ2-1	TRBV7-2	-	-	TGTGCCAGCAGCTTAATTTCGAGAAACAATGAGCAGTTCTTC	CASSLISRNNEQFF
TRBJ2-2	TRBV19	-	-	TGTGCCAGTAGTGGGCTCGGGGAGCTGTTTTTT	CASSGLGELFF
TRBJ1-5	TRBV28	-	-	TGTGCCAGCGAGGCGGGGTGGAATCAGCCCCAGCATTTT	CASEAGWNQPQHF